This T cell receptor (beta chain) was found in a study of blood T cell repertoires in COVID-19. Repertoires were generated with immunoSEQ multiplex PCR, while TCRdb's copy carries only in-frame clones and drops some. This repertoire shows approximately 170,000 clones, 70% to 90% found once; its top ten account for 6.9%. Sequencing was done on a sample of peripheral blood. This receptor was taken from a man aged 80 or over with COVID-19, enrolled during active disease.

CDR3 bases: TGTGCCAGCAGCCCCTCAGCGGGACGGACAAACTCTGGAAACACCATATATTTT. Translated, it gives CASSPSAGRTNSGNTIYF. The rearrangement joins TRBV5-4 to TRBJ1-3, with D perhaps TRBD1 (5 bases). The CDR3 sequence is 18 residues long. The V gene's germline CDR1 is SGHNT and CDR2 YYREEE (reference sequence). The germline V and J ends were trimmed by 4 bases and 0 bases, with 20 bases remaining between them.